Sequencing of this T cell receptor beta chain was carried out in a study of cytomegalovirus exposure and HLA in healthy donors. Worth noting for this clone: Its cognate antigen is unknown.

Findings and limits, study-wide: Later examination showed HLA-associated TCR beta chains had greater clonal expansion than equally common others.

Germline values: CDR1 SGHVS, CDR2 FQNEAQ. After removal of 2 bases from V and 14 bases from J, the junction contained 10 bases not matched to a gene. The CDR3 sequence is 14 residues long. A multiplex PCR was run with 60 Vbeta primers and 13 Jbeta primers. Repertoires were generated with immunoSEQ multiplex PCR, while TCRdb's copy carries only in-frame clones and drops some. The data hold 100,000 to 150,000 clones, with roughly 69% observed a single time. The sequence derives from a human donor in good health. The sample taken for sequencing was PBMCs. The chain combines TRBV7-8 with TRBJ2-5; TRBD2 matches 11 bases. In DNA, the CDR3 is TGTGCCAGCAGCTTATACGGGACTAGCGGAGAGGTCTACTTC. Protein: CASSLYGTSGEVYF.